One T cell receptor beta chain is described in this entry. This clone was picked up a small number of times. It has no known antigen specificity. No base-level quality is on record; no much larger clone is a single base apart. TCRbeta CDR3 regions were amplified from genomic DNA using the immunoSEQ Assay, a bias-controlled multiplex PCR. From the authors' description of their analysis: The number of nucleated cells in each sample was estimated from the amplification of reference gene primers within the assay. To quantify the absolute abundance of each unique TCRbeta CDR3 rearrangement, sequence reads were collapsed and filtered. For each sample, productive Simpson clonality was calculated by taking the square root of Simpson's diversity index across productive rearrangements. Entries here come from immuneACCESS through TCRdb and include only in-frame sequences with V and J called. Some clones fail to appear in such tables; in the studies checked, an unresolved V gene covers under half of the shortfall, and the cause of the remainder is unknown. Clonal size and the V and J genes are those of that table, whereas D and trimming came from the DNA. In all, the sample holds 300,000 to 400,000 clones, and about 87% of those were seen once. The biggest ten clones account for 9.9% of the sample.

This sample was taken from a study of blood T cell repertoires in COVID-19 (TCRdb year 2020). With respect to the entire study: The collaborator samples originated in the United States, Italy and Spain and spanned the acute and convalescent phases of COVID-19. HLA class I and class II types, where available, came from metadata supplied by the sample provider rather than from assay-based typing. The material from the prospective study consisted of cDNA or gDNA derived from T cells, B-cell-depleted T cells, or PBMCs. Subjects who had been exposed to COVID-19, were actively infected with it, or had recovered from it provided the deeply sampled blood TCRbeta repertoires that made up the dataset. The sample metadata nearly always contained a de-identified subject ID, COVID-19 status, age in years and sex. The repertoires were released in a freely available public database intended as a resource for research on the immune response to SARS-CoV-2. Samples were obtained from the ongoing ImmuneRACE study (first 160 participants) and from over 1,000 subjects provided by 6 global collaborators.

The paper as a whole reports these results and caveats: How much clinical and demographic metadata was included differed by source and by participant, and the metadata was provided uncurated.

One collaborating source in Seattle enrolled patients during active infection and followed them longitudinally through the course of disease. The collaborating institutions used their own protocols to collect whole blood in K2EDTA tubes. For TCRbeta analysis, collaborator samples were shipped as frozen whole blood, as isolated PBMCs, or as DNA extracted from either sample type. Deletion took 3 bases off V and 6 bases off J, with a span of 23 bases between the germline ends. Taken from the germline V gene, the CDR1 and CDR2 loops are KGHSH and LQKENI. From its cysteine to its phenylalanine, the CDR3 spans 17 amino acids. CDR3 DNA only is kept here, 51 bases in frame from base 1.

The chain is assembled from TRBV18 and TRBJ1-2; the D gene is not confidently resolved. Sequencing was performed on peripheral blood. The sequence was collected from a man aged 25-45 years with COVID-19, enrolled during active disease. The sequence in DNA is TGTGCCAGCTCACCTGTTAGAGAGGCAAAAAACTATAATGGCTACACCTTC. Its protein reads: CASSPVREAKNYNGYTF.